This TCR beta chain was profiled in a study of blood T cell repertoires in COVID-19. Study in general: The study drew acute and convalescent COVID-19 samples from the United States, Italy and Spain. PBMCs, B-cell-depleted T cells, or T cells were the source of the cDNA or gDNA that made up the material.

V was trimmed by 1 base and J by 2 bases, leaving 8 bases between them. Germline CDR1 is MNHEY and CDR2 is SVGEGT. This CDR3 spans 14 amino acids. As processed by the authors: Quantification of nucleated cells was approximated via reference gene primer amplification. Using immunoSEQ multiplex PCR, the repertoire was profiled, and TCRdb retains in-frame clones only, with some absent. That table furnishes V, J and clone size, whereas the DNA furnished D and trimming. Here the sample spans about 130,000 clones, roughly 83% being singletons. The source material was peripheral blood. The clonotype originates from an elderly woman with acute or convalescent COVID-19. This chain joins TRBV6-2 or TRBV6-3 and TRBJ1-2, with D perhaps matching TRBD1 (5 bases). The CDR3 reads CASSYLQENYGYTF. CDR3 DNA: TGTGCCAGCAGTTACTTACAGGAGAACTATGGCTACACCTTC.